These 16 T cell receptor beta chains originate from one sample sequenced in a study of Ad26.COV2.S vaccination and SARS-CoV-2 variants (dated by TCRdb to about 2021). Receptor amplification or capture employed the immunoSEQ multiplex PCR assay. TCRdb stores this immuneACCESS table with in-frame sequences only. Part of the clones is absent; in the studies checked, under half of the shortfall reflects unresolved V genes, and no reason is known for the rest. Here the sample has under 550,000 clones; roughly 90% occur a single time. 3.6% of the sample lies in the top ten. What the treatment or condition label conveys for this sample: 15 to 20 received Ad26.COV2.S at low or high dose, single or two shots; about 5 received placebo; per-sample allocation not given. For vaccine and placebo recipients, the sequenced repertoires came from samples collected on day 63 after the first injection. The material was peripheral blood, obtained in a trial of Ad26.COV2.S vaccine versus placebo. These receptors were obtained from a person between 18 and 60 years old who received the Ad26.COV2.S COVID-19 vaccine or a placebo.

The chain links TRBV28 to TRBJ1-5, with D possibly being TRBD1 (5 bases). The germline V gene encodes CDR1 MDHEN and CDR2 SYDVKM. V was pared by 5 bases and J by 7 bases, with 15 bases between. CDR3 length: 14 residues. CDR3 sequence: CASSPPGTQQPQHF. The CDR3 region has the DNA TGTGCCAGCAGTCCCCCGGGGACTCAACAGCCCCAGCATTTT. Using reference TRBV28 and TRBJ1-5 for the parts outside the CDR3, the full variable domain is DVKVTQSSRYLVKRTGEKVFLECVQDMDHENMFWYRQDPGLGLRLIYFSYDVKMKEKGDIPEGYSVSREKKERFSLILESASTNQTSMYLCASSPPGTQQPQHFGDGTRLSIL.

This rearrangement joins TRBV7-9 to TRBJ2-1, with D perhaps matching TRBD1 (5 bases). V was shortened by 5 bases and J by 4 bases, with 12 bases between the two germline ends. The CDR3 runs to 14 residues. Germline V gene lookup returns CDR1 SEHNR and CDR2 FQNEAQ (reference sequence). CDR3 in DNA: TGTGCCAGCAGCACGATCGACAGATACAATGAGCAGTTCTTC. Translation gives CASSTIDRYNEQFF.

This rearrangement joins TRBV5-5 to TRBJ2-1, with D hard to call. Germline CDR1 SGHKS, CDR2 YYEKEE (reference sequence). V was trimmed by 5 bases and J by 7 bases, leaving 7 bases between them. This CDR3 contains 11 residues. CDR3 DNA sequence: TGTGCCAGCAGTCCTCTTAATGAGCAGTTCTTC. This codes for CASSPLNEQFF.

This clone was found a few times. The V call is TRBV28, the J call TRBJ2-7, with unresolved D. The germline V and J ends were trimmed by 5 bases and 2 bases, with 13 bases remaining between them. Germline V gives CDR1 MDHEN, CDR2 SYDVKM. The CDR3 covers 14 residues. In DNA form, the CDR3 reads TGTGCCAGCAGTCCCTCCAGGCACCCCTACGAGCAGTACTTC. Its protein is CASSPSRHPYEQYF.

The rearrangement uses TRBV9 and TRBJ2-1, with TRBD2 matching 7 bases. V gave up 0 bases and J gave up 8 bases; unmatched junction bases: 8. The V gene's germline CDR1 is SGDLS and CDR2 YYNGEE. The CDR3 covers 15 residues. The DNA for the CDR3 is TGTGCCAGCAGCGTAGGGACTAGTTTATGGGATGAGCAGTTCTTC. It specifies CASSVGTSLWDEQFF.

The rearrangement links TRBV24-1 to TRBJ1-5, with D possibly matching TRBD1 (5 bases). Germline-derived CDR1 and CDR2 are KGHDR and SFDVKD. The V and J ends lost 5 bases and 7 bases respectively, with 14 bases between them. The CDR3 runs to 14 residues. CDR3 loop: CATSGSEGDQPQHF. As DNA, the CDR3 is TGTGCCACCAGTGGGAGCGAAGGGGACCAGCCCCAGCATTTT.

The chain has TRBV3-1 (or the pseudogene TRBV3-2) and TRBJ1-6; TRBD1 agrees at 7 bases. CDR3 length equals 18 residues. Trimming removed 2 bases from V and 2 bases from J; junction bases left unmatched: 9. CDR1 is LGHDT and CDR2 is YNNKEL in the germline V gene (reference sequence). Written as DNA, the CDR3 is TGTGCCAGCAGCCAATACCGACAGGGTTTAACCTATAATTCACCCCTCCACTTT. This sequence encodes CASSQYRQGLTYNSPLHF.

The chain uses TRBV28 and TRBJ2-7, with a possible D match to TRBD2 (6 bases). Germline assignment: CDR1 MDHEN and CDR2 SYDVKM. This CDR3 has 16 residues. V gave up 4 bases and J gave up 6 bases, with 22 bases separating them. For the CDR3, the DNA is TGTGCCAGCAGTTCCGGGCAGGGAGGTAACTACGGCGAGCAGTACTTC. Translation: CASSSGQGGNYGEQYF.

The chain recombines TRBV12-5 with TRBJ2-1; TRBD1 agrees at 8 bases. Trimming cost V 0 bases and J 7 bases; bases outside gene matches: 8. CDR1 is LGHNT and CDR2 is FRNRAP in the germline V gene. The CDR3 is made up of 16 amino acids. CDR3 nucleotide sequence: TGTGCTAGTGGTTTGGTGACAGGGGTTTTGGAGAATGAGCAGTTCTTC. As protein: CASGLVTGVLENEQFF. Supplemented by reference TRBV12-5 and TRBJ2-1, the full variable domain reads DARVTQTPRHKVTEMGQEVTMRCQPILGHNTVFWYRQTMMQGLELLAYFRNRAPLDDSGMPKDRFSAEMPDATLATLKIQPSEPRDSAVYFCASGLVTGVLENEQFFGPGTRLTVL.

As to this clone: Additional DNA sequences in this sample encode the identical CDR3. The CDR3 loop reads CASSLGQGSSYEQYF. The CDR3 DNA sequence: TGTGCCAGCAGCCTGGGACAGGGAAGCTCCTACGAGCAGTACTTC. The J gene is TRBJ2-7, the V gene TRBV7-6; 9 bases are a match to TRBD1. With V trimmed by 5 bases and J by 0 bases, 5 bases remained unmatched. The length of the CDR3 is 15 residues. The germline V gene has CDR1 SGHVS and CDR2 FNYEAQ.

This clone was found once. This chain connects TRBV6-1 to TRBJ2-1; 13 nucleotides align to TRBD2. This CDR3 contains 15 residues. The germline V gene has CDR1 MNHNS and CDR2 SASEGT. V lost 3 bases, J lost 5 bases, and 1 base stayed unmatched. In DNA, the CDR3 is TGTGCCAGCAGTGAGGGACTAGCGGGGAACAATGAGCAGTTCTTC. Translating gives CASSEGLAGNNEQFF.

The CDR3 coding sequence is TGTGCCAGCAGTGGGCGCAGGAAAGAGACCCAGTACTTC. Amino acid sequence: CASSGRRKETQYF. The V and J genes are TRBV7-2 and TRBJ2-5, with D unresolved. The CDR3 is made up of 13 amino acids. Germline V gene data show CDR1 as SGHTA and CDR2 as FQGNSA. Trimming took off 6 bases at V and 3 bases at J, with 11 bases between the two ends.

The gene calls are TRBV9 and TRBJ1-4, with D unclear. CDR1 SGDLS and CDR2 YYNGEE come from the germline V gene. V lost 0 bases to trimming and J lost 7 bases, with 13 bases between them. CDR3 length equals 15 residues. CDR3 DNA: TGTGCCAGCAGCGTAGATGCAAGTTGGACTGAAAAACTGTTTTTT. This encodes CASSVDASWTEKLFF.

This clone has more than one count but fewer than ten. This rearrangement joins TRBV7-9 to TRBJ1-2; D is unclear. Germline-derived CDR1 and CDR2 are SEHNR and FQNEAQ (reference sequence). This CDR3 comprises 12 residues. Deletions cut 8 bases from V and 1 base from J, with 8 bases between. In nucleotides, the CDR3 is TGTGCCAGCCGTGGCCTTAACTATGGCTACACCTTC. Encoded protein: CASRGLNYGYTF.

The chain joins TRBV27 to TRBJ2-7, with 8 bases aligning to TRBD2. The CDR3 runs to 13 residues. CDR1 MNHEY and CDR2 SMNVEV come from the germline V gene (reference sequence). Losses at the gene ends were 2 bases for V and 5 bases for J; bases not matched to a gene: 2. The CDR3 loop reads CASSLISGNEQYF. CDR3 nucleotides: TGTGCCAGCAGTTTAATTAGCGGGAACGAGCAGTACTTC.

The chain is built from TRBV7-2 and TRBJ1-3; the D gene is possibly TRBD1 (6 bases). Germline V gene lookup returns CDR1 SGHTA and CDR2 FQGNSA. V was shortened by 4 bases and J by 4 bases, with 20 bases between the two germline ends. This CDR3 comprises 17 residues. This CDR3 reads CASSSSIGGGAGNTIYF. The CDR3 coding sequence is TGTGCCAGCAGCTCCTCAATTGGCGGGGGCGCGGGAAACACCATATATTTT.